This is a list of T cell receptor beta chains from one sample in a study of cytomegalovirus exposure and HLA in healthy donors. Some clones are missing from TCRdb's copy, which holds only in-frame ones; the method was immunoSEQ multiplex PCR. This sample has a few hundred thousand clones, with 80% to 85% found just once. Sequencing was performed on PBMCs. Source of these receptors: a woman aged 55-69 years in good health and CMV-seropositive. The CDR3 runs from the conserved cysteine through the conserved F or W. A D gene is named only where the DNA matches it firmly. The size entry is marked missing in some rows and otherwise reads once, few, many or a size class.

j_call: TRBJ1-5; v_call: TRBV2; clone_size: NA; d_call: TRBD1; cdr3_aa: CASSSRTGPNQPQHF; cdr3_nt: TGTGCCAGCAGTTCCCGGACAGGGCCCAATCAGCCCCAGCATTTT
j_call: TRBJ2-1; v_call: TRBV27; clone_size: NA; d_call: TRBD2; cdr3_aa: CASRRPGGPINEQFF; cdr3_nt: TGTGCCAGCAGACGACCGGGAGGGCCTATCAATGAGCAGTTCTTC
j_call: TRBJ1-3; v_call: TRBV7-9; clone_size: NA; d_call: NA; cdr3_aa: CASSLNGGERNTIYF; cdr3_nt: TGTGCCAGCAGCCTTAATGGAGGGGAGAGAAACACCATATATTTT
j_call: TRBJ2-1; v_call: TRBV2; clone_size: NA; d_call: TRBD1; cdr3_aa: CASLAERQGTEFF; cdr3_nt: TGTGCCAGTCTGGCCGAGCGACAGGGGACGGAGTTCTTC
j_call: TRBJ2-7; v_call: TRBV6-5; clone_size: NA; d_call: TRBD2; cdr3_aa: CASKESSGASYEQYF; cdr3_nt: TGTGCCAGCAAAGAGAGTAGCGGGGCCTCCTACGAGCAGTACTTC
j_call: TRBJ1-1; v_call: TRBV27; clone_size: NA; d_call: TRBD1; cdr3_aa: CASSFRGSGTEAFF; cdr3_nt: TGTGCCAGCAGTTTCAGGGGGAGCGGTACTGAAGCTTTCTTT
j_call: TRBJ1-1; v_call: TRBV19; clone_size: NA; d_call: TRBD1; cdr3_aa: CASTGRGWDTEAFF; cdr3_nt: TGTGCCAGTACCGGCAGGGGGTGGGACACTGAAGCTTTCTTT
j_call: TRBJ1-5; v_call: TRBV2; clone_size: NA; d_call: NA; cdr3_aa: CASMYRDSNQPQHF; cdr3_nt: TGTGCCAGCATGTACCGGGACTCCAATCAGCCCCAGCATTTT
j_call: TRBJ2-5; v_call: TRBV28; clone_size: NA; d_call: NA; cdr3_aa: CASSLRVRETQYF; cdr3_nt: TGTGCCAGCAGTTTACGGGTCCGGGAGACCCAGTACTTC
j_call: TRBJ2-7; v_call: TRBV2; clone_size: NA; d_call: TRBD2; cdr3_aa: CASSDTSGGYEQYF; cdr3_nt: TGTGCCAGCAGTGATACTAGCGGGGGCTACGAGCAGTACTTC
j_call: TRBJ1-4; v_call: TRBV5-4; clone_size: few; d_call: NA; cdr3_aa: CASSLEGNHEKLFF; cdr3_nt: TGTGCCAGCAGCTTGGAGGGGAATCATGAAAAACTGTTTTTT
j_call: TRBJ1-1; v_call: TRBV18; clone_size: once; d_call: TRBD1; cdr3_aa: CASSPGGAEAFF; cdr3_nt: TGTGCCAGCTCCCCAGGGGGGGCTGAAGCTTTCTTT
j_call: TRBJ2-7; v_call: TRBV5-1; clone_size: NA; d_call: TRBD2; cdr3_aa: CASSTGLGEQYF; cdr3_nt: TGCGCCAGCAGCACCGGACTAGGCGAGCAGTACTTC
j_call: TRBJ2-2; v_call: TRBV5-3; clone_size: NA; d_call: TRBD2; cdr3_aa: CARGVGTSGRREWTGELFF; cdr3_nt: TGTGCCAGAGGGGTCGGGACTAGCGGGAGGAGGGAATGGACCGGGGAGCTGTTTTTT
j_call: TRBJ2-3; v_call: TRBV11-1; clone_size: once; d_call: NA; cdr3_aa: CASSFSPTDTQYF; cdr3_nt: TGTGCCAGCAGCTTTAGTCCCACAGATACGCAGTATTTT
j_call: TRBJ1-2; v_call: TRBV21-1; clone_size: NA; d_call: NA; cdr3_aa: CASSKNRVYVCGYTF; cdr3_nt: NA